The clone carrying this TCR beta chain was seen only once. What it binds is not known. The record originates from a study of PD-1 blockade in classical Hodgkin lymphoma. The CDR3 contains 16 residues. Germline CDR1 is SGHAT and CDR2 is FQNNGV. With 2 bases removed from V and 9 bases from J, the gap between germline ends came to 20 bases. This table comes from immunoSEQ multiplex PCR, and its TCRdb copy is limited to in-frame clones, with some not included. The sample has some 58,000 clones; about 90% are singletons. Study-level points and caveats: Reports described newly diagnosed patients as having lower baseline TCR diversity than healthy donors.

Specified time point: cycle 4 day 1 (C4D1), after less than seven weeks of nivolumab. Every single patient, without exception, relapsed after autologous stem cell transplantation, and brentuximab vedotin exposure varied. The clonotype was recovered from a human donor with classical Hodgkin lymphoma. The chain employs TRBV11-2 and TRBJ1-5; D gene uncertain. The material was peripheral blood mononuclear cells (PBMCs), obtained before the fourth cycle of nivolumab. CDR3 coding DNA: TGTGCCAGCAGCTTATTAGGTTGCTCCGTTAATGGGCCCCAGCATTTT. Its translation: CASSLLGCSVNGPQHF.